These T cell receptor beta chains were read from a single sample in a study of regulatory T cells in long-lasting Graves disease. TCRdb called the multiplex PCR reads again in MiXCR, with one record for every CDR3 protein. The sample holds roughly 300,000 distinct CDR3 sequences, 20% to 25% seen once. The sample consisted of peripheral blood mononuclear cells (PBMCs), taken when the disease was refractory, from a patient treated with antithyroid drugs. The receptors originated from a female donor with Graves disease. Both conserved end residues are part of each CDR3. Fields, in order: CDR3 DNA, CDR3 protein, V gene, J gene, clone size, D gene. D genes are given only for firm matches. Where a row states a size, it is once, few, many or the class of an expanded clone; other rows omit it.

DNA: TGCAGTGCTAGACCTACAGGGAACACTGAAGCTTTCTTT; CDR3: CSARPTGNTEAFF; V: TRBV20-1; J: TRBJ1-1; size: -; D: -
DNA: TGTGTCAGCAGTTTAGGTGGTACTGAAGCTTTCTTT; CDR3: CVSSLGGTEAFF; V: TRBV28; J: TRBJ1-1; size: few; D: -
DNA: TGTGCCACCAGCAGCAGCCAGGTTGTGTCCTACGAGCAGTACTTC; CDR3: CATSSSQVVSYEQYF; V: TRBV15; J: TRBJ2-7; size: many; D: -
DNA: TGCAGTGCTGGGGACAGGGCCCTGAACACTGAAGCTTTCTTT; CDR3: CSAGDRALNTEAFF; V: TRBV20-1; J: TRBJ1-1; size: few; D: TRBD1
DNA: TGTGCCAGCAGTGATCGGGGGGAGGTTCAGCCCCAGCATTTT; CDR3: CASSDRGEVQPQHF; V: TRBV28; J: TRBJ1-5; size: many; D: -
DNA: TGTGCCAGCAGCTTAGAGACTAGCGGGAAGCCAGATGAGCAGTTCTTC; CDR3: CASSLETSGKPDEQFF; V: TRBV7-9; J: TRBJ2-1; size: -; D: TRBD2
DNA: TGTGCCAGCACCTCTCCGGGACAGGGCTATGGCTACACCTTC; CDR3: CASTSPGQGYGYTF; V: TRBV28; J: TRBJ1-2; size: many; D: TRBD1
DNA: TGCAGCGTTGACATGGGGGGGCAAGAGACCCAGTACTTC; CDR3: CSVDMGGQETQYF; V: TRBV29-1; J: TRBJ2-5; size: -; D: TRBD2
DNA: TGCGCCAGCAGTGAGGAACTAGCGGGCACCGGGGAGCTGTTTTTT; CDR3: CASSEELAGTGELFF; V: TRBV10-1; J: TRBJ2-2; size: once; D: TRBD2
DNA: TGTGCCAGTAACAGCGGGAGATTGGAGACCCAGTACTTC; CDR3: CASNSGRLETQYF; V: TRBV19; J: TRBJ2-5; size: -; D: TRBD2
DNA: TGCAGCGTTGGGGGACGTACGGGGACGAACACCGGGGAGCTGTTTTTT; CDR3: CSVGGRTGTNTGELFF; V: TRBV29-1; J: TRBJ2-2; size: few; D: -
DNA: TGCGCCAGCAGCATCGGACTAGCGGGAATTGGGAACACCGGGGAGCTGTTTTTT; CDR3: CASSIGLAGIGNTGELFF; V: TRBV5-1; J: TRBJ2-2; size: -; D: TRBD2
DNA: TGTGCCAGCAGTTACCAGGACAGTTACGAGCAGTACTTC; CDR3: CASSYQDSYEQYF; V: TRBV27; J: TRBJ2-7; size: -; D: -
DNA: TGTGCCAGCAGTCGGACTAGCGGGATGGGAAATGAGCAGTTCTTC; CDR3: CASSRTSGMGNEQFF; V: TRBV27; J: TRBJ2-1; size: few; D: TRBD2
DNA: TGTGCCAGCAGCCGTTTAGCGGGAGTTGGCCACGAGCAGTACTTC; CDR3: CASSRLAGVGHEQYF; V: TRBV11-2; J: TRBJ2-7; size: many; D: TRBD2
DNA: TGTGCCAGCAGCTTGGACAGGACCGACGAGCAGTACTTC; CDR3: CASSLDRTDEQYF; V: TRBV7-2; J: TRBJ2-7; size: -; D: TRBD1
DNA: TGTGCCAGCAGCGATACAAACCTAGACAGTCCCTACGAGCAGTACTTC; CDR3: CASSDTNLDSPYEQYF; V: TRBV7-9; J: TRBJ2-7; size: -; D: -